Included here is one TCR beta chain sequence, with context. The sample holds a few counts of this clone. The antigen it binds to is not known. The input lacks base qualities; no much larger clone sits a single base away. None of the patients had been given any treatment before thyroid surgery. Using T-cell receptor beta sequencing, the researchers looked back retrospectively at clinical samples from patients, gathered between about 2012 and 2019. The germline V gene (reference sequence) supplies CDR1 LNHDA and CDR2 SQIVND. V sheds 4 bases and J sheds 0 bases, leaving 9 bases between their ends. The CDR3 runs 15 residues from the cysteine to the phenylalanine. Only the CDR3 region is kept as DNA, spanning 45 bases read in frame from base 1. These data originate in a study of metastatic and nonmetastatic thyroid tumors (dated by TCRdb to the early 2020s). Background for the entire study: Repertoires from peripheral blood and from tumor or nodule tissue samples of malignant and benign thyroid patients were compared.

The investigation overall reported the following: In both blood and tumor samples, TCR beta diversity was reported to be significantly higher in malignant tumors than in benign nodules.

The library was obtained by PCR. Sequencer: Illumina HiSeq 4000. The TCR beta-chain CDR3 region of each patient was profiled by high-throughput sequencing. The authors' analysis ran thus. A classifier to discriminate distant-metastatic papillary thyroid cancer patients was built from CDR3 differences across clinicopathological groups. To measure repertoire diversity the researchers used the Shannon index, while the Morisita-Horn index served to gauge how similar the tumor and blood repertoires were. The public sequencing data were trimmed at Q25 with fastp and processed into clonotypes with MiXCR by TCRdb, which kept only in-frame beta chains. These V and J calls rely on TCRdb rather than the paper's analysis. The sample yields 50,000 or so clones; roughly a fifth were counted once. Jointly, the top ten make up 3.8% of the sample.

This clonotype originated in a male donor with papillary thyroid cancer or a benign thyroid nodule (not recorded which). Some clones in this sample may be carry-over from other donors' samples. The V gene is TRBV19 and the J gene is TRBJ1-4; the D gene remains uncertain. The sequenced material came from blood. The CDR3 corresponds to CASSKRLATNEKLFF. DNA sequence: TGTGCCAGTAGTAAGAGACTTGCAACTAATGAAAAACTGTTTTTT.